What follows is one T cell receptor beta chain and its context. These data come from a study of regulatory T cells in long-lasting Graves disease. Germline-derived CDR1 and CDR2 are LGHNA and YNFKEQ. CDR3 length: 16 amino acids. Trimming took off 1 base at V and 4 bases at J, with 14 bases between the two ends. HTBI primers from iRepertoire and Arm-PCR of CDR3 regions yielded the TCR beta libraries. MiXCR, run by TCRdb on the multiplex PCR reads, gives a single entry per CDR3 protein. The top ten clones hold about 10% of a sample with about 450,000 distinct CDR3 sequences, about 17% of them seen once. Time point reported: newly diagnosed GD, antithyroid drugs for less than 3 months. PBMCs provided the RNA from which the TCR library was made. These data are also associated with another study on T cells in Graves' hyperthyroidism and ophthalmopathy.

The chain joins TRBV4-2 to TRBJ2-4; D may be TRBD2 (7 bases). The TCR sequence derives from a woman aged 30 to 39 with Graves disease. Here the sequenced sample was peripheral blood mononuclear cells (PBMCs), taken at new diagnosis, from a patient treated with antithyroid drugs. In DNA form, the CDR3 reads TGTGCCAGCAGCCAAGTAGGGGGGGGAGGTAAAAACATTCAGTACTTC. Protein product: CASSQVGGGGKNIQYF.